The clone carrying this T cell receptor beta chain was seen a handful of times. This sample was included in a study of blood T cell repertoires in COVID-19. Some clones are missing from TCRdb's copy, which holds only in-frame ones; the method was immunoSEQ multiplex PCR. The sample shows 160,000 or so clones, roughly 80% of them seen only once. Germline lookup yields CDR1 LGHNA and CDR2 YSLEER. Trimming cost V 1 base and J 2 bases, with 8 bases left between them. The CDR3 length is 15 residues. The sequence was obtained from a human donor in a cohort sampled during active COVID-19. The specimen was peripheral blood. The gene calls are TRBV4-3 and TRBJ2-2; possible D gene TRBD1, 6 bases. The CDR3 sequence is CASSQAGVNTGELFF. CDR3 nucleotide sequence: TGCGCCAGCAGCCAAGCAGGGGTAAACACCGGGGAGCTGTTTTTT.